Listed here are 22 T cell receptor beta chains from one sample, sequenced in a study of response to subunit inactivated influenza vaccine. TCRdb passed the RT-PCR reads through MiXCR, listing each CDR3 protein once. Of around 750,000 distinct CDR3 sequences listed, 21% were seen once; the top ten hold 9.5% to 13%. Source: PBMCs from blood, taken around 5 days after vaccination. Receptors were obtained from a man aged 45 to 65 who received an inactivated influenza vaccine.

The rearrangement uses TRBV7-9 and TRBJ2-5, with 8 bases aligning to TRBD1. Germline CDR1 SEHNR, CDR2 FQNEAQ (reference sequence). This CDR3 is 16 amino acids long. Germline trimming cut 5 bases from V and 4 bases from J; bases unmatched to any gene: 12. Here the CDR3 reads CASSDGGRTGRETQYF. The CDR3 DNA follows: TGTGCCAGCAGCGATGGCGGTAGGACAGGGAGAGAGACCCAGTACTTC.

The chain couples TRBV18 to TRBJ2-7; TRBD2 agrees at 7 bases. V trimming: 3 bases; J trimming: 0 bases; junction bases outside the gene matches: 2. The CDR3 totals 14 residues. The V gene's germline CDR1 is KGHSH and CDR2 LQKENI. CDR3: CASSPQRDSYEQYF. The DNA of the CDR3 is TGTGCCAGCTCACCCCAGCGGGACTCCTACGAGCAGTACTTC.

CDR3 DNA: TGTGCCAGCAGTTTCGGCGGGAGGGGTTCCTACAATGAGCAGTTCTTC. Protein sequence: CASSFGGRGSYNEQFF. The chain couples TRBV12-3 or TRBV12-4 to TRBJ2-1; 9 nucleotides match TRBD2. The CDR3 runs to 16 residues. The J segment lost 1 base and the V segment lost 3 bases, leaving 4 bases of the junction unmatched.

Only a few counts were recorded for this clonotype. V and J are TRBV12-3 or TRBV12-4 and TRBJ1-2; TRBD1 matches 12 bases. The ends lost 5 bases at V and 4 bases at J; junction bases unmatched: 8. CDR3 length equals 16 residues. CDR3 protein: CASSPGTGGWGYGYTF. CDR3 nucleotide sequence: TGTGCCAGCAGTCCCGGGACAGGGGGCTGGGGCTATGGCTACACCTTC.

This clonotype was found a few times. The chain combines TRBV7-2 with TRBJ2-4; 10 bases fit TRBD1. The germline CDR1 and CDR2 sequences are SGHTA and FQGNSA. The CDR3 is made up of 16 amino acids. Germline trimming cut 5 bases from V and 3 bases from J; bases unmatched to any gene: 7. The CDR3 DNA is TGTGCCAGCAGCCCTACCGGGACAGGGGACAAAAACATTCAGTACTTC. Translating it yields CASSPTGTGDKNIQYF.

This clonotype was picked up one time. This chain joins TRBV5-1 and TRBJ2-1; TRBD2 matches at 7 bases. The CDR3 length is 17 residues. The trim removed 2 bases at V and 4 bases at J, leaving 12 bases unmatched. The germline gives CDR1 SGHRS, CDR2 YFSETQ. The CDR3: CASSLNAGREAYNEQFF. CDR3 coding DNA: TGCGCCAGCAGCTTAAACGCCGGACGGGAGGCGTACAATGAGCAGTTCTTC.

This chain links TRBV28 with TRBJ2-3; TRBD2 agrees at 7 bases. With V trimmed by 3 bases and J by 0 bases, 9 bases remained unmatched. The CDR3 is made up of 17 amino acids. Germline CDR1 and CDR2: MDHEN and SYDVKM. CDR3 region: CASSFHGLELSTDTQYF. CDR3 coding DNA: TGTGCCAGCAGTTTCCACGGACTAGAACTTAGCACAGATACGCAGTATTTT.

In this sample, this clonotype turned up a few times. The chain employs TRBV4-2 and TRBJ1-1, with D perhaps TRBD1 (5 bases). Trimming removed 0 bases at V and 11 bases at J, with 16 bases between. CDR1 and CDR2 from the germline V gene are LGHNA and YNFKEQ. The CDR3 consists of 14 residues. The CDR3 here is CASSQEVFGGRAFF. The CDR3 DNA is TGTGCCAGCAGCCAAGAAGTGTTCGGGGGACGGGCTTTCTTT.

This clonotype was counted only a few times. The chain uses TRBV5-1 and TRBJ1-1; D might be TRBD1 (5 bases). Germline V gene lookup returns CDR1 SGHRS and CDR2 YFSETQ. V lost 7 bases to trimming and J lost 4 bases, with 11 bases between them. The CDR3 runs 12 residues. The CDR3 reads CASAGGVTEAFF. In DNA form, the CDR3 reads TGCGCCAGCGCTGGGGGGGTCACTGAAGCTTTCTTT.

The rearrangement uses TRBV7-9 and TRBJ2-7; 10 bases map to TRBD2. This CDR3 is built from 16 residues. V shed 0 bases and J 4 bases; nucleotides not matched to a gene: 6. The germline gives CDR1 SEHNR, CDR2 FQNEAQ (reference sequence). The DNA for the CDR3 is TGTGCCAGCAGCTTAGCTGTCGCTAGCGGGAGTTACGAGCAGTACTTC. Protein sequence: CASSLAVASGSYEQYF.

To note about this clonotype: The junction departs from germline at one end; a sequencing error may be responsible. J is TRBJ1-5 and V is TRBV12-3 or TRBV12-4; no reliable D call. This CDR3 is 14 amino acids long. CDR3 in amino acids: CASSLGAARGPRHF. CDR3 DNA: TGTGCCAGCAGTTTAGGGGCAGCCAGAGGGCCCCGGCATTTT.

This clonotype has only a few counts. J is TRBJ2-7 and V is TRBV20-1; D possibly uses TRBD1 or TRBD2 (5 bases each). Trimming cost V 6 bases and J 1 base, with 13 bases left between them. Germline V CDR1 and CDR2: DFQATT, SNEGSKA (reference sequence). The CDR3 is 13 amino acids. CDR3 protein: CSASSGQSYEQYF. As DNA, the CDR3 is TGCAGTGCATCTTCGGGGCAGTCCTACGAGCAGTACTTC.

The genes are TRBV6-5 and TRBJ2-3; 8 bases line up with TRBD2. The CDR3 spans 13 residues. V was pared by 2 bases and J by 11 bases, with 6 bases of the junction left unmatched. Germline V lookup: CDR1 MNHEY, CDR2 SVGAGI. The CDR3 DNA is TGTGCCAGCAGTTACATCGGGGGGGGAGGGCAGTATTTT. Translated, it gives CASSYIGGGGQYF.

As regards this clonotype: One junction end does not reproduce the germline sequence, and a read error may be involved. The J gene is TRBJ2-5, the V gene TRBV5-6; D may be TRBD1 (5 bases). This CDR3 spans 16 amino acids. CDR1 and CDR2 from the germline V gene are SGHDT and YYEEEE. In DNA, the CDR3 is TGTGCCGGCAGCTTGTGGATTCTGGACACCAAAGAGACCCAGTACTTC. It translates to CAGSLWILDTKETQYF.

This clonotype was picked up a small number of times. The chain uses TRBV10-2 and TRBJ1-4, with D tentatively TRBD1 (5 bases). CDR1 and CDR2 from the germline V gene are WSHSY and SAAADI. Trimming removed 0 bases at V and 5 bases at J, with 13 bases between. There are 16 residues in the CDR3. The CDR3 bases are TGCGCCAGCAGTGAGTCAGTTGGCAGGGAAAATGAAAAACTGTTTTTT. Amino acids: CASSESVGRENEKLFF.

The chain uses TRBV5-6 and TRBJ2-3; a possible D gene is TRBD1 (6 bases). The CDR3 has 17 amino acids. CDR1 is SGHDT and CDR2 is YYEEEE in the germline V gene. V lost 6 bases, J lost 0 bases, and 20 bases lay in between. In DNA form, the CDR3 reads TGTGCCAGCACGCGAGGGGGACGGCGAGATAGCACAGATACGCAGTATTTT. Translation: CASTRGGRRDSTDTQYF. The variable domain in full, completed from reference TRBV5-6 and TRBJ2-3, reads DAGVTQSPTHLIKTRGQQVTLRCSPKSGHDTVSWYQQALGQGPQFIFQYYEEEERQRGNFPDRFSGHQFPNYSSELNVNALLLGDSALYLCASTRGGRRDSTDTQYFGPGTRLTVL.

This clonotype has at least ten counts. V and J are TRBV7-2 and TRBJ1-5; TRBD1 is a possible D gene (6 bases). V shed 2 bases and J shed 3 bases, with 11 bases lying between them. Germline V lookup: CDR1 SGHTA, CDR2 FQGNSA. The CDR3 extends over 15 amino acids. The CDR3 sequence: CASSLNQGSNQPQHF. The CDR3 DNA follows: TGTGCCAGCAGCTTAAACCAGGGGTCCAATCAGCCCCAGCATTTT.

Many counts were recorded for this clonotype. The V and J genes are TRBV12-3 or TRBV12-4 and TRBJ1-2; unclear D gene. This CDR3 has 13 amino acids. The V end was cut by 6 bases, the J end by 0 bases, with 8 bases between. The CDR3 DNA is TGTGCCAGCAGACAGAGCACTAACTATGGCTACACCTTC. Its translation: CASRQSTNYGYTF.

The chain uses TRBV20-1 and TRBJ2-1; TRBD2 aligns across 9 bases. In germline, CDR1 is DFQATT, CDR2 SNEGSKA (reference sequence). CDR3 length: 14 amino acids. The trim removed 4 bases at V and 3 bases at J, leaving 4 bases unmatched. This CDR3 is CSAIAGAHYNEQFF. In DNA form, the CDR3 reads TGCAGTGCTATAGCGGGAGCTCACTACAATGAGCAGTTCTTC.

This clonotype was observed a few times. V gene TRBV4-1 combines with J gene TRBJ1-4, with 7 bases lining up with TRBD1. Germline values: CDR1 MGHRA, CDR2 YSYEKL. This CDR3 has 16 amino acids. The V gene end was trimmed by 0 bases and the J gene end by 7 bases; junction bases not matched to a gene: 8. The CDR3 DNA reads TGCGCCAGCAGCCAAGAGAGTACAGGGGTAGGTGAAAAACTGTTTTTT. Encoded protein: CASSQESTGVGEKLFF.

The chain joins TRBV7-2 to TRBJ2-2; D is ambiguous. The germline V and J ends were trimmed by 0 bases and 0 bases, with 8 bases remaining between them. The CDR3 sequence is 16 residues long. The V gene's germline CDR1 is SGHTA and CDR2 FQGNSA. The DNA of the CDR3 is TGTGCCAGCAGCTTAGCGGCGGTCGCGAACACCGGGGAGCTGTTTTTT. Protein sequence: CASSLAAVANTGELFF.

The rearrangement uses TRBV7-8 and TRBJ2-7; D may be TRBD1 (7 bases). The length of the CDR3 is 14 residues. Germline loops: CDR1 SGHVS, CDR2 FQNEAQ. The V gene lost 5 bases and the J gene lost 7 bases, with 18 bases spanning the gap. The CDR3 sequence: CASSPRQGGREQYF. DNA of the CDR3: TGTGCCAGCAGCCCCCGACAGGGAGGAAGGGAGCAGTACTTC.